This is a list of T cell receptor beta chains from one sample in a study of T cells expressing NK-cell markers. Reprocessing the 5' RACE reads, TCRdb reports a single entry for every CDR3 protein and omits DNA. This listing includes over 150,000 distinct CDR3 sequences. The sequenced sample was blood T cells: a sorted CD56 or NKG2C T cell subset, CD4+ or CD8+ T cells, or bulk PBMC T cells (not recorded which). The origin of the receptors is a woman between 45 and 60 years old in good health. The CDR3 runs from the conserved cysteine through the conserved F or W. The order of the fields is J gene, V gene, CDR3 length, CDR3 protein.

J gene: TRBJ2-5; V gene: TRBV30; CDR3 length: 12; CDR3 protein: CAWSSAQETQYF
J gene: TRBJ2-3; V gene: TRBV12-3/TRBV12-4; CDR3 length: 16; CDR3 protein: CASSFPPGLFGDTQYF
J gene: TRBJ2-1; V gene: TRBV20-1; CDR3 length: 13; CDR3 protein: CSARGLAVNEQFF
J gene: TRBJ1-3; V gene: TRBV12-3/TRBV12-4; CDR3 length: 13; CDR3 protein: CASSTTGERPIYF
J gene: TRBJ1-2; V gene: TRBV9; CDR3 length: 12; CDR3 protein: CASSTRNYGYTF
J gene: TRBJ2-7; V gene: TRBV5-1; CDR3 length: 13; CDR3 protein: CASTGPGVGEQYF
J gene: TRBJ2-1; V gene: TRBV9; CDR3 length: 14; CDR3 protein: CASSVGVEYNEQFF
J gene: TRBJ1-5; V gene: TRBV7-9; CDR3 length: 15; CDR3 protein: CAASSGGSRNQPQHF
J gene: TRBJ2-3; V gene: TRBV5-1; CDR3 length: 14; CDR3 protein: CASGRGTSLDTQYF
J gene: TRBJ2-1; V gene: TRBV24-1; CDR3 length: 17; CDR3 protein: CAIQPGGRRSSYNEQFF
J gene: TRBJ2-3; V gene: TRBV5-5; CDR3 length: 15; CDR3 protein: CASSLAPYSTDTQYF
J gene: TRBJ2-2; V gene: TRBV5-4; CDR3 length: 13; CDR3 protein: CASSWKLSGELFF
J gene: TRBJ1-2; V gene: TRBV12-3/TRBV12-4; CDR3 length: 14; CDR3 protein: CASSLASTNYGYTF